The 23 T cell receptor beta chains below come from one sample, sequenced in a study of cytomegalovirus exposure and HLA in healthy donors. Primers included in the PCR were 60 Vbeta and 13 Jbeta primers. The method was immunoSEQ multiplex PCR; TCRdb's version includes in-frame clones alone and lacks a portion of them. The sample includes around 150,000 clones, 75% to 80% of them seen just once. Sample: PBMCs. Source of these receptors: a male donor in good health and CMV-seronegative.

This clone appeared a single time. The rearrangement joins TRBV6-5 to TRBJ2-1; 14 nucleotides agree with TRBD2. CDR1 is MNHEY and CDR2 is SVGAGI in the germline V gene. The CDR3 is 15 residues long. After removal of 6 bases from V and 8 bases from J, the junction contained 6 bases not matched to a gene. In nucleotides, the CDR3 is TGTGCCAGCAGGACGACTAGCGGGAGGGCCTATGAGCAGTTCTTC. The encoded protein is CASRTTSGRAYEQFF.

The rearrangement joins TRBV5-5 to TRBJ1-1; D is unclear. The CDR3 has 14 amino acids. CDR1 is SGHKS, CDR2 YYEKEE, per germline (reference sequence). Trimming removed 1 base from V and 1 base from J, with 8 bases in between. The CDR3 DNA is TGTGCCAGCAGCTTGAGAGCCGCGAACACTGAAGCTTTCTTT. It codes for CASSLRAANTEAFF.

The gene calls are TRBV18 and TRBJ2-1; 10 positions match TRBD2. Germline V CDR1 and CDR2: KGHSH, LQKENI. The ends lost 4 bases at V and 4 bases at J; junction bases unmatched: 4. The CDR3 has 15 residues. CDR3 DNA: TGTGCCAGCTCACTAGCGGGAGGCGGATACAATGAGCAGTTCTTC. The encoded protein is CASSLAGGGYNEQFF.

This chain links TRBV4-1 with TRBJ2-3; the D gene is possibly TRBD2 (6 bases). This CDR3 comprises 20 residues. In germline, CDR1 is MGHRA, CDR2 YSYEKL. V shed 0 bases and J shed 1 base, with 23 bases lying between them. The CDR3 is CASSQDYPLLGGGRTDTQYF. For the CDR3, the DNA is TGCGCCAGCAGCCAAGATTACCCCCTCCTTGGGGGAGGTCGCACAGATACGCAGTATTTT.

The rearrangement uses TRBV5-1 and TRBJ2-1; D unresolved. CDR1 SGHRS and CDR2 YFSETQ come from the germline V gene. The CDR3 has 15 residues. Trimming left V 1 base short and J 7 bases short, with 15 bases between. This chain's CDR3 is CASSLSHDNLNEQFF. For the CDR3, the DNA is TGCGCCAGCAGCTTGTCGCATGACAATCTTAATGAGCAGTTCTTC.

The CDR3 loop is CASSATGGGQPQHF. The CDR3 DNA sequence: TGTGCCAGCAGCGCCACAGGGGGTGGCCAGCCCCAGCATTTT. This rearrangement joins TRBV7-8 to TRBJ1-5; 8 bases match TRBD1. V lost 5 bases to trimming and J lost 7 bases; unmatched junction nucleotides: 7. The CDR3 runs 14 residues. Germline V CDR1 and CDR2: SGHVS, FQNEAQ. The full variable domain, completed using reference TRBV7-8 and TRBJ1-5, is GAGVSQSPRYKVAKRGQDVALRCDPISGHVSLFWYQQALGQGPEFLTYFQNEAQLDKSGLPSDRFFAERPEGSVSTLKIQRTQQEDSAVYLCASSATGGGQPQHFGDGTRLSIL.

The chain combines TRBV11-2 with TRBJ2-2; possible D gene TRBD1, 6 bases. Trimming pared 2 bases from V and 3 bases from J, leaving 10 bases between. Germline loops: CDR1 SGHAT, CDR2 FQNNGV. CDR3 size: 15 residues. CDR3 coding DNA: TGTGCCAGCAGCTTATGGACAGAACACACCGGGGAGCTGTTTTTT. Residues: CASSLWTEHTGELFF.

The rearrangement joins TRBV7-9 to TRBJ1-5, with a possible D match to TRBD1 (6 bases). Germline V gene lookup returns CDR1 SEHNR and CDR2 FQNEAQ (reference sequence). The V end lost 0 bases, the J end lost 3 bases, and 12 bases lay between the germline ends. The CDR3 is 16 residues long. CDR3 sequence (DNA): TGTGCCAGCAGCTTAGCGGTCGGGGACAACAATCAGCCCCAGCATTTT. Amino acid sequence: CASSLAVGDNNQPQHF.

V is TRBV5-1 and J is TRBJ2-2, with TRBD1 as a possible D gene (6 bases). Trimming shortened V by 9 bases and J by 0 bases, and 18 bases separated the two germline ends. CDR3 size: 16 residues. CDR1 and CDR2 from the germline V gene are SGHRS and YFSETQ. The CDR3 nucleotides are TGCGCCACCTCCGAGGGAAGGGGGACGAACACCGGGGAGCTGTTTTTT. Its protein product is CATSEGRGTNTGELFF.

The gene calls are TRBV19 and TRBJ1-5; 8 bases are a match to TRBD1. Trimming took 3 bases from V and 0 from J; bases not matched to a gene: 4. The V gene's germline CDR1 is LNHDA and CDR2 SQIVND (reference sequence). The CDR3 runs 16 residues. CDR3 sequence: CASSMWTGYSNQPQHF. As DNA, the CDR3 is TGTGCCAGTAGTATGTGGACAGGGTATAGCAATCAGCCCCAGCATTTT.

The rearrangement links TRBV18 to TRBJ1-1, with 11 positions matching TRBD1. The CDR3 has 19 amino acids. The germline V gene encodes CDR1 KGHSH and CDR2 LQKENI. The V and J ends lost 2 bases and 4 bases, in that order; junction bases with no gene match: 15. CDR3 protein: CASSPFGQGALGAGTEAFF. The CDR3 DNA is TGTGCCAGCTCACCATTCGGACAGGGGGCTTTGGGGGCCGGCACTGAAGCTTTCTTT.

This clone occurred a few times. The chain combines TRBV5-1 with TRBJ2-5; the D gene is possibly TRBD2 (7 bases). V shed 4 bases and J shed 7 bases, with 17 bases lying between them. This CDR3 comprises 14 residues. Germline CDR1 and CDR2: SGHRS and YFSETQ. The CDR3 DNA is TGCGCCAGCAGCGGCGGGGGCCACACGTGGACCCAGTACTTC. This sequence encodes CASSGGGHTWTQYF.

This chain connects TRBV2 to TRBJ2-1; a weak D match, TRBD2 (7 bases). Germline CDR1 reads SNHLY; CDR2 reads FYNNEI. The CDR3 runs 14 residues. Deletions cut 6 bases from V and 8 bases from J, with 17 bases between. CDR3 DNA sequence: TGTGCCAGCAGGAAAGGGGGGGGGAGCGATGAGCAGTTCTTC. Protein sequence: CASRKGGGSDEQFF.

CDR3 amino acids: CASSLSGQGAKGYTF. CDR3 in DNA: TGTGCCAGCAGCTTATCGGGACAGGGGGCGAAGGGCTACACCTTC. This chain uses TRBV7-2 with TRBJ1-2, with 12 bases matching TRBD1. Trimming removed 2 bases from V and 8 bases from J; junction bases left unmatched: 6. The length of the CDR3 is 15 residues. CDR1 and CDR2 from the germline V gene are SGHTA and FQGNSA.

The chain joins TRBV6-1 to TRBJ1-5; no firm D call. In germline, CDR1 is MNHNS, CDR2 SASEGT. The CDR3 totals 11 residues. The ends were cut back, 8 bases at V and 7 bases at J, with 9 bases in the middle. DNA for the CDR3: TGTGCCAGCGGTTACGGGCAGCCCCAGCATTTT. Its protein product is CASGYGQPQHF.

Worth noting for this clone: This same CDR3 is encoded by further DNA sequences in the sample. The chain recombines TRBV6-4 with TRBJ1-5; 8 bases match TRBD1. With V trimmed by 6 bases and J by 6 bases, 13 bases remained unmatched. Germline assignment: CDR1 MRHNA and CDR2 SNTAGT. This CDR3 has 16 amino acids. The CDR3 protein is CASSESGQGLSQPQHF. The CDR3 DNA sequence: TGTGCCAGCAGCGAATCAGGACAGGGTTTGAGTCAGCCCCAGCATTTT.

The J gene is TRBJ2-1, the V gene TRBV19; TRBD2 is a possible D gene (5 bases). Germline lookup yields CDR1 LNHDA and CDR2 SQIVND (reference sequence). The CDR3 consists of 14 residues. V shed 5 bases and J shed 2 bases, with 10 bases lying between them. The CDR3 loop reads CASSPTGTYNEQFF. DNA of the CDR3: TGTGCCAGTAGTCCTACCGGGACCTACAATGAGCAGTTCTTC.

The V call is TRBV7-3, the J call TRBJ2-2, with a possible D match to TRBD1 (6 bases). Germline assignment: CDR1 SGHTA and CDR2 FQGTGA. The CDR3 is 14 amino acids. V lost 5 bases to trimming and J lost 1 base, with 8 bases between them. The CDR3, as DNA: TGTGCCAGCAGCATCAGGGGGAACACCGGGGAGCTGTTTTTT. This gives the protein CASSIRGNTGELFF.

The chain carries TRBV4-2 and TRBJ1-1; possibly TRBD1 for D (5 bases). CDR3 length: 13 amino acids. Germline values: CDR1 LGHNA, CDR2 YNFKEQ. The V and J ends lost 7 bases and 4 bases respectively, with 13 bases between them. CDR3 residues: CASTPRGGTEAFF. Here the CDR3 DNA reads TGTGCCAGCACCCCCCGGGGGGGCACTGAAGCTTTCTTT.

This clone was seen more than once but under ten times. The chain uses TRBV7-8 and TRBJ2-7; D uncertain. Germline CDR1 and CDR2: SGHVS and FQNEAQ. The CDR3 contains 14 residues. Between the trimmed V and J ends, which lost 1 base and 1 base, there was a span of 8 bases. CDR3 loop: CASSLGASSYEQYF. The DNA for the CDR3 is TGTGCCAGCAGCTTAGGGGCCAGTTCCTACGAGCAGTACTTC.

The J gene is TRBJ2-6, the V gene TRBV7-6, with 9 positions matching TRBD2. CDR1 and CDR2 from the germline V gene are SGHVS and FNYEAQ. The CDR3 totals 18 residues. V lost 5 bases and J lost 4; bases outside the gene matches: 12. CDR3 nucleotides: TGTGCCAGCAGCCCCTTAGAAGCGGGGGGTCTGGGGGCCAACGTCCTGACTTTC. Protein sequence: CASSPLEAGGLGANVLTF.

The chain is built from TRBV7-9 and TRBJ2-1, with D possibly TRBD2 on 6 matching bases. Germline V CDR1 and CDR2: SEHNR, FQNEAQ (reference sequence). The CDR3 is made up of 15 amino acids. The V end was cut by 1 base, the J end by 9 bases, with 16 bases between. The CDR3 DNA sequence: TGTGCCAGCAGCTTAGGAGTGGGAGGAAGAGGTGAGCAGTTCTTC. Its translation: CASSLGVGGRGEQFF.

V gene TRBV4-3 combines with J gene TRBJ2-5; 12 bases are a match to TRBD2. The end of the DNA is better explained by TRBJ2-7, so the J call may be wrong. The CDR3 runs to 17 residues. CDR1 and CDR2 (germline): LGHNA, YSLEER. Here the CDR3 reads CASSQFLTSGRTYEQYF. DNA for the CDR3: TGCGCCAGCAGCCAATTTTTGACTAGCGGGAGAACCTACGAGCAGTACTTC.